A selection of T cell receptor beta chains follows, all from one sample in a study of blood T cell repertoires in COVID-19. Assay: immunoSEQ multiplex PCR; the TCRdb copy retains only in-frame clones and omits some. The sample contains 100,000 to 150,000 clones, roughly 85% of which appear only once. The sequenced sample consisted of peripheral blood. Every receptor here comes from a woman older than 75 with acute or convalescent COVID-19. Both conserved end residues are part of each CDR3. D genes are given only for firm matches. Size tells how often a clone was seen (once, few, many) or the class of an expanded clone, and some rows leave it out.

D gene,clone size,CDR3 length,V gene,J gene,CDR3 DNA,CDR3 protein
TRBD1,NA,15,TRBV7-2,TRBJ2-7,TGTGCCAGCAGCCCCGCGCCGGGACAGGGGTACGAGCAGTACTTC,CASSPAPGQGYEQYF
NA,NA,13,TRBV12-3/TRBV12-4,TRBJ2-3,TGTGCCAGCAGTCGAACAGGGTCAGATACGCAGTATTTT,CASSRTGSDTQYF
NA,NA,16,TRBV6-1,TRBJ1-2,TGTGCCAGCAGTGACCGGAGACAGGAGATCTACTATGGCTACACCTTC,CASSDRRQEIYYGYTF
TRBD1,NA,14,TRBV19,TRBJ2-2,TGTGCCGGAAGCAGGGACAGCAGCACCGGGGAGCTGTTTTTT,CAGSRDSSTGELFF
NA,once,16,TRBV7-9,TRBJ1-5,TGTGCCAGCAGGCTGTGGGGGGGGCCCAAAAATCAGCCCCAGCATTTT,CASRLWGGPKNQPQHF
NA,NA,15,TRBV18,TRBJ2-4,TGTGCCAGCTCACCCCTGACTGACGGCAAAAACATTCAGTACTTC,CASSPLTDGKNIQYF
NA,NA,16,TRBV27,TRBJ1-2,TGTGCCAGCAGTTTATCTCATATTTCGGCTAACTATGGCTACACCTTC,CASSLSHISANYGYTF
NA,NA,11,TRBV7-2,TRBJ1-2,TGTGCCAGCAGCTTATACTACGGCTACACCTTC,CASSLYYGYTF
NA,NA,16,TRBV9,TRBJ1-1,TGTGCCAGCAGCGTAGACATGGGGGCCGGACCGACTGAAGCTTTCTTT,CASSVDMGAGPTEAFF
NA,NA,17,TRBV13,TRBJ2-2,TGTGCCAGCAGCTTGAGGCGAGGGGGGGCGAACACCGGGGAGCTGTTTTTT,CASSLRRGGANTGELFF
NA,NA,14,TRBV6-5,TRBJ2-2,TGTGCCAGCAGTTCGAGGGCGGGTATCGGGGAGCTGTTTTTT,CASSSRAGIGELFF
NA,NA,13,TRBV25-1,TRBJ1-3,TGTGCCAGCAGTGTTTTCGCTGGAAACACCATATATTTT,CASSVFAGNTIYF
TRBD1,NA,14,TRBV20-1,TRBJ2-2,TGCAGTGCTAGTGGGACAGCGAACACCGGGGAGCTGTTTTTT,CSASGTANTGELFF
NA,NA,13,TRBV5-8,TRBJ2-5,TGTGCCAGCAGCTTGGTCGCGAGGGAGACCCAGTACTTC,CASSLVARETQYF
TRBD1,NA,14,TRBV10-1,TRBJ2-7,TGCGCCAGCAGGGTGACAGGGGAGCGTACCGAGCAGTACTTC,CASRVTGERTEQYF
NA,NA,14,TRBV27,TRBJ1-1,TGTGCCAGCAGTTTTCGGGGAGCTGGCACTGAAGCTTTCTTT,CASSFRGAGTEAFF
NA,NA,13,TRBV7-2,TRBJ1-1,TGTGCCAGCAGCTTGAGGGGGGGTAGTGAAGCTTTCTTT,CASSLRGGSEAFF
NA,NA,14,TRBV6-5,TRBJ2-5,TGTGCCAGCAGTCCCGCTAGGGGCCGAGGCGCCCAGTACTTC,CASSPARGRGAQYF
NA,once,14,TRBV5-4,TRBJ1-1,TGTGCCAGCAGCCATATAAGGGCGGGGGCTGAAGCTTTCTTT,CASSHIRAGAEAFF
NA,NA,15,TRBV7-2,TRBJ2-5,TGTGCCAGCAGCTTACAGGGCCCTGGCCAAGAGACCCAGTACTTC,CASSLQGPGQETQYF
NA,NA,16,TRBV15,TRBJ1-3,TGTGCCACCAGCAGAGATCCCGGACGGGGATCAGCCACCATATATTTT,CATSRDPGRGSATIYF
NA,NA,14,TRBV11-2,TRBJ1-4,TGTGCCAGCAGGCTAGGACAAGGGGATGAAAAACTGTTTTTT,CASRLGQGDEKLFF
NA,NA,12,TRBV6-5,TRBJ1-2,TGTGCCAGCAGTCTTACAGGGCTCGGCTACACCTTC,CASSLTGLGYTF
NA,NA,11,TRBV6-6,TRBJ2-2,TGTGCCAGCAGTCAGGGGGGGGAGCTGTTTTTT,CASSQGGELFF
NA,NA,14,TRBV7-9,TRBJ1-2,TGTGCCAGCAGCTTAGGGGCCACTAACTATGGCTACACCTTC,CASSLGATNYGYTF
TRBD1,NA,16,TRBV6-1,TRBJ1-2,TGTGCCAGCAGTGAAGCGCTGCGACAGGGGAATCGGGGCTACACCTTC,CASSEALRQGNRGYTF
NA,NA,15,TRBV7-2,TRBJ1-1,TGTGCCAGCAGCTTAATGGGGGGAACTGGAACTGAAGCTTTCTTT,CASSLMGGTGTEAFF
TRBD1,NA,14,TRBV19,TRBJ2-2,TGTGCCAGTGCGGGGCAGGGACAGGTTGGGGAGCTGTTTTTT,CASAGQGQVGELFF
TRBD2,NA,17,TRBV10-3,TRBJ2-5,TGTGCCATCAGTGAATTTATAGCGGGGGCCTCCCAAGAGACCCAGTACTTC,CAISEFIAGASQETQYF
NA,few,12,TRBV29-1,TRBJ1-2,TGCAGCGCAGAGTACAGGGACCATGGCTACACCTTC,CSAEYRDHGYTF
NA,NA,14,TRBV18,TRBJ2-2,TGTGCCAGCTCACCAGTCCAGTACACCGGGGAGCTGTTTTTT,CASSPVQYTGELFF
NA,NA,13,TRBV2,TRBJ2-3,TGTGCCAGCAAGGACACCCGCACAGATACGCAGTATTTT,CASKDTRTDTQYF
TRBD1,NA,12,TRBV7-2,TRBJ2-1,TGTGCCAGCAGCTCACCCCCGGGACAGGAGGTCTTC,CASSSPPGQEVF
NA,NA,13,TRBV7-8,TRBJ1-1,TGTGCCAGCAGCTTAGACAGTAACACTGAAGCTTTCTTT,CASSLDSNTEAFF
TRBD2,NA,16,TRBV5-1,TRBJ2-5,TGCGCCAGCAGCGCCTTGCCTAGCGGGGGTCAAGAGACCCAGTACTTC,CASSALPSGGQETQYF
TRBD1,NA,15,TRBV7-9,TRBJ2-2,TGTGCCAGCAGCCGACAGGGTTCGAACACCGGGGAGCTGTTTTTT,CASSRQGSNTGELFF
TRBD1,NA,14,TRBV5-5,TRBJ1-1,TGTGCCAGCAGCCGACAGGGGGGGGACACTGAAGCTTTCTTT,CASSRQGGDTEAFF
TRBD2,NA,13,TRBV6-4,TRBJ2-1,TGTGCCAGCAGTGATGAAAGCGGGACTGAGCAGTTCTTC,CASSDESGTEQFF
NA,NA,14,TRBV28,TRBJ1-6,TGTGCCAGCAGCAAGCAGGGGAATGGTTCACCCCTCCACTTT,CASSKQGNGSPLHF
TRBD1,NA,16,TRBV19,TRBJ2-5,TGTGCCAGTAGTATGAGACAGGGGGACTTAGGAGAGACCCAGTACTTC,CASSMRQGDLGETQYF
NA,NA,15,TRBV2,TRBJ1-5,TGTGCCAGCAGTGGACAGATGAATAGCAATCAGCCCCAGCATTTT,CASSGQMNSNQPQHF
NA,NA,17,TRBV19,TRBJ2-4,TGTGCCAGTACCGCAAGGAGGACCATTGGGGCCAAAAACATTCAGTACTTC,CASTARRTIGAKNIQYF
NA,NA,12,TRBV2,TRBJ1-2,TGTGCCAGCAGTGAGCGAGGGATTGGCTACACCTTC,CASSERGIGYTF
NA,NA,14,TRBV9,TRBJ1-4,TGTGCCAGCAGCGTAGGGGCCACAAATGAAAAACTGTTTTTT,CASSVGATNEKLFF
TRBD2,NA,15,TRBV6-5,TRBJ2-3,TGTGCCAGCAGTCTAGCGGGCCTAACCACAGATACGCAGTATTTT,CASSLAGLTTDTQYF
TRBD1,NA,14,TRBV10-3,TRBJ2-7,TGTGCCATCAGACCTCCGGGACAGGGCTACGAGCAGTACTTC,CAIRPPGQGYEQYF
NA,NA,13,TRBV20-1,TRBJ1-5,TGCAGTGCTAGTGCGGGGAGCAATCAGCCCCAGCATTTT,CSASAGSNQPQHF
TRBD1,NA,16,TRBV5-1,TRBJ1-2,TGCGCCAGCAGCCCAGGACAGGGGATCGCTTCGGGTGGCTACACCTTC,CASSPGQGIASGGYTF
NA,NA,14,TRBV9,TRBJ1-2,TGTGCCAGCAGCGTAGCCGGAAGCGGGTATGGCTACACCTTC,CASSVAGSGYGYTF
NA,NA,14,TRBV18,TRBJ2-7,TGTGCCAGCTCACCAGCAGGGGGGTCTAACGAGCAGTACTTC,CASSPAGGSNEQYF
TRBD1,once,16,TRBV6-5,TRBJ2-7,TGTGCCAGCAGTTACTCGACGGGACAGGGCTCCTACGAGCAGTACTTC,CASSYSTGQGSYEQYF
NA,NA,13,TRBV29-1,TRBJ1-1,TGCAGCGTTGTAACGCAGTTGAACACTGAAGCTTTCTTT,CSVVTQLNTEAFF
TRBD2,NA,13,TRBV11-3,TRBJ2-3,TGTGCCAGCAGCTCTTCAGCGGGGGTTACGCAGTATTTT,CASSSSAGVTQYF
NA,NA,18,TRBV4-1,TRBJ1-6,TGCGCCAGCAGCCAAGAACAAGACTGGAGCTCCTATAATTCACCCCTCCACTTT,CASSQEQDWSSYNSPLHF